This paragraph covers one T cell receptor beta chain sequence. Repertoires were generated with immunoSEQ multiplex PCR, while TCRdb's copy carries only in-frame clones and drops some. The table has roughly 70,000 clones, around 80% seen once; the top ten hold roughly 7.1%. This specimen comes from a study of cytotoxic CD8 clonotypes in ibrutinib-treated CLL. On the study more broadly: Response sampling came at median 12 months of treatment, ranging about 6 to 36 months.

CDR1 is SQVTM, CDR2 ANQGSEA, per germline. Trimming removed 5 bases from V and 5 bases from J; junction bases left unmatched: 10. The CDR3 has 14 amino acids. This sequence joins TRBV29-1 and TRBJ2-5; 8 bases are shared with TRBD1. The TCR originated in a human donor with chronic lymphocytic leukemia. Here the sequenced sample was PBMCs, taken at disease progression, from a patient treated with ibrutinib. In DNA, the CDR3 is TGCAGCGTTATCGACAGGGGAACTTGGGAGACCCAGTACTTC. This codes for CSVIDRGTWETQYF. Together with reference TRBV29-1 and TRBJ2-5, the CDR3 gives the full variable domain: SAVISQKPSRDICQRGTSLTIQCQVDSQVTMMFWYRQQPGQSLTLIATANQGSEATYESGFVIDKFPISRPNLTFSTLTVSNMSPEDSSIYLCSVIDRGTWETQYFGPGTRLLVL.